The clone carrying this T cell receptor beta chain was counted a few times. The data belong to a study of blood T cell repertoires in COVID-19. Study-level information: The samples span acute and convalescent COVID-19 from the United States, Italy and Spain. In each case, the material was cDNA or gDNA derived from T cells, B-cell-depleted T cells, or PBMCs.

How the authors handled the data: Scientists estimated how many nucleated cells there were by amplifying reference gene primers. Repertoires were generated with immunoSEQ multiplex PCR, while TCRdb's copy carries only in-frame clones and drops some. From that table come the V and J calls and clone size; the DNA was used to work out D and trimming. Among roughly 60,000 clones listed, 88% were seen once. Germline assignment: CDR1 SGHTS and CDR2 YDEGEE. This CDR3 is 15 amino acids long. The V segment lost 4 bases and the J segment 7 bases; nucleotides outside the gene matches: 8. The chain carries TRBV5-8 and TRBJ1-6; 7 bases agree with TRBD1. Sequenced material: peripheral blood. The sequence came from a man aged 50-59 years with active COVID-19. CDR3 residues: CASSLDRAGNSPLHF. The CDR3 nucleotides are TGTGCCAGCAGCCTCGACAGGGCTGGAAATTCACCCCTCCACTTT.